Each of the 27 T cell receptor beta chains below was sequenced from the same sample in a study of T cell responses to AZD1222 COVID-19 vaccine. TCRdb's copy holds only in-frame clones and misses some; the assay was immunoSEQ multiplex PCR. The repertoire holds about 130,000 clones, roughly 88% seen once, with approximately 1.1% in the top ten. The source material was peripheral blood, sampled 28 days after the second AZD1222 dose. The receptor set was obtained from an adult who received the AZD1222 COVID-19 vaccine.

The gene calls are TRBV6-5 and TRBJ2-5, with 9 bases identical to TRBD1. CDR1 is MNHEY, CDR2 SVGAGI, per germline. The CDR3 sequence is 16 residues long. V lost 0 bases to trimming and J lost 5 bases; unmatched junction nucleotides: 7. This chain's CDR3 is CASSYSRDRAEETQYF. The DNA of the CDR3 is TGTGCCAGCAGTTACTCGAGGGACAGGGCAGAGGAGACCCAGTACTTC.

V is TRBV9 and J is TRBJ2-1, with 11 positions matching TRBD1. The V gene's germline CDR1 is SGDLS and CDR2 YYNGEE. V dropped 4 bases and J dropped 8; count of bases not matched to a gene: 8. The CDR3 runs 15 residues. CDR3 in amino acids: CASSLWTGGIDEQFF. The DNA of the CDR3 is TGTGCCAGCAGCTTATGGACAGGGGGCATCGATGAGCAGTTCTTC.

The chain combines TRBV5-1 with TRBJ1-1; TRBD1 is a possible D gene (5 bases). The CDR3 covers 15 residues. Germline V gene lookup returns CDR1 SGHRS and CDR2 YFSETQ. The V gene lost 3 bases and the J gene lost 4 bases, with 16 bases spanning the gap. Here the CDR3 reads CASSSPIGGTTEAFF. CDR3 nucleotides: TGCGCCAGCAGCTCCCCGATCGGGGGTACCACTGAAGCTTTCTTT.

The genes are TRBV15 and TRBJ2-2; D is undetermined. The CDR3 loop spans 12 amino acids. Deletions cut 1 base from V and 4 bases from J, with 1 base between. CDR1 is LNHNV, CDR2 YYDKDF, per germline (reference sequence). For the CDR3, the DNA is TGTGCCACCAGCAGAGTCACCGGGGAGCTGTTTTTT. Translated: CATSRVTGELFF.

The count of this clone is one. V usage is TRBV5-4 and J usage is TRBJ1-2; 7 bases map to TRBD1. After removal of 3 bases from V and 0 bases from J, the junction contained 8 bases not matched to a gene. CDR3 length equals 16 residues. Germline values: CDR1 SGHNT, CDR2 YYREEE (reference sequence). The chain's CDR3 is CASSSFSRGSNYGYTF. The CDR3 DNA sequence: TGTGCCAGCAGCTCCTTCAGCAGGGGGTCTAACTATGGCTACACCTTC.

The chain has TRBV30 and TRBJ2-2; TRBD1 matches at 8 bases. CDR1 GTSNPN and CDR2 SVGIG come from the germline V gene (reference sequence). V gave up 8 bases and J gave up 6 bases; unmatched junction bases: 11. The CDR3 has 14 amino acids. This CDR3 is CAKGQGAISGELFF. The CDR3, as DNA: TGTGCCAAGGGGCAGGGGGCGATATCCGGGGAGCTGTTTTTT.

The rearrangement links TRBV29-1 to TRBJ1-2; D is ambiguous. The V end lost 0 bases, the J end lost 4 bases, and 9 bases lay between the germline ends. This CDR3 has 13 residues. Per germline, CDR1 SQVTM and CDR2 ANQGSEA. The CDR3 region has the DNA TGCAGCGTTGAAGATCAAACGGTCTATGGCTACACCTTC. Encoded protein: CSVEDQTVYGYTF.

V is TRBV5-4 and J is TRBJ2-7; the D is unclear. The germline V gene has CDR1 SGHNT and CDR2 YYREEE (reference sequence). The V and J ends lost 4 bases and 0 bases respectively, with 8 bases between them. CDR3 size: 13 residues. CDR3 in DNA: TGTGCCAGCAGCGGCCGACCCTCCTACGAGCAGTACTTC. Its translation is CASSGRPSYEQYF.

This clone has only one observation. CDR3 sequence: CASSVDSYGYTF. For the CDR3, the DNA is TGTGCCAGCAGCGTGGACAGTTATGGCTACACCTTC. The chain employs TRBV5-6 and TRBJ1-2; D might be TRBD1 (6 bases). The CDR3 totals 12 residues. Germline CDR1 reads SGHDT; CDR2 reads YYEEEE. Trimming took off 4 bases at V and 5 bases at J, with 9 bases between the two ends.

This rearrangement joins TRBV30 to TRBJ1-5; maybe TRBD1 (6 bases). V dropped 4 bases and J dropped 4 bases, with 11 bases sitting between them. CDR3 size: 13 residues. CDR1 and CDR2 from the germline V gene are GTSNPN and SVGIG (reference sequence). The CDR3 region is CAWTIQGNQPQHF. CDR3 nucleotides: TGTGCCTGGACTATACAGGGAAATCAGCCCCAGCATTTT. The full variable domain, in which reference TRBV30 and TRBJ1-5 provide the parts outside the CDR3, is SQTIHQWPATLVQPVGSPLSLECTVEGTSNPNLYWYRQAAGRGLQLLFYSVGIGQISSEVPQNLSASRPQDRQFILSSKKLLLSDSGFYLCAWTIQGNQPQHFGDGTRLSIL.

V usage is TRBV11-2 and J usage is TRBJ1-2, with 9 bases matching TRBD1. The J segment lost 8 bases and the V segment lost 2 bases, leaving 6 bases of the junction unmatched. Germline CDR1 and CDR2: SGHAT and FQNNGV. The CDR3 contains 14 residues. This chain's CDR3 is CASSLQQGAQGYTF. In DNA, the CDR3 is TGTGCCAGCAGCTTACAACAGGGGGCGCAGGGCTACACCTTC.

This sequence joins TRBV28 and TRBJ1-6; D is ambiguous. Germline V lookup: CDR1 MDHEN, CDR2 SYDVKM. The CDR3 covers 14 residues. V was shortened by 5 bases and J by 7 bases, with 12 bases between the two germline ends. This CDR3 is CASSTGEGNSPLHF. As DNA, the CDR3 is TGTGCCAGCAGTACCGGTGAAGGGAATTCACCCCTCCACTTT.

The chain combines TRBV5-1 with TRBJ1-2; TRBD1 might be the D (5 bases). Germline lookup yields CDR1 SGHRS and CDR2 YFSETQ. The V and J ends lost 4 bases and 2 bases respectively, with 12 bases between them. The CDR3 covers 14 residues. This CDR3 is CASSATGGNYGYTF. CDR3 DNA sequence: TGCGCCAGCAGCGCCACAGGCGGAAACTATGGCTACACCTTC. The complete variable domain, with remaining parts taken from reference TRBV5-1 and TRBJ1-2, reads KAGVTQTPRYLIKTRGQQVTLSCSPISGHRSVSWYQQTPGQGLQFLFEYFSETQRNKGNFPGRFSGRQFSNSRSEMNVSTLELGDSALYLCASSATGGNYGYTFGSGTRLTVV.

A single count supports this clone. The CDR3 here is CASSRDRGLLGNQPQHF. The CDR3 nucleotides are TGTGCCAGCAGCAGGGACAGGGGGCTGTTAGGCAATCAGCCCCAGCATTTT. This chain links TRBV5-8 with TRBJ1-5; 12 bases map to TRBD1. Losses at the gene ends were 4 bases for V and 2 bases for J; bases not matched to a gene: 7. The CDR3 is made up of 17 amino acids. Per germline, CDR1 SGHTS and CDR2 YDEGEE. Full variable domain (rest looked up from reference TRBV5-8 and TRBJ1-5): EAGVTQSPTHLIKTRGQQATLRCSPISGHTSVYWYQQALGLGLQFLLWYDEGEERNRGNFPPRFSGRQFPNYSSELNVNALELEDSALYLCASSRDRGLLGNQPQHFGDGTRLSIL.

The V and J genes are TRBV4-2 and TRBJ2-1; D unresolved. V was trimmed by 6 bases and J by 4 bases, leaving 22 bases between them. The CDR3 spans 17 residues. Germline V CDR1 and CDR2: LGHNA, YNFKEQ. The CDR3, as DNA: TGTGCCAGCAGACAAAGGCCCGACCTGGACGATTACAATGAGCAGTTCTTC. Translating gives CASRQRPDLDDYNEQFF.

This chain joins TRBV3-1 (or the pseudogene TRBV3-2) and TRBJ1-2; 8 bases are shared with TRBD1. Germline CDR1 and CDR2: LGHDT and YNNKEL (reference sequence). The CDR3 spans 13 residues. J was trimmed by 8 bases and V by 3 bases; bases with no gene match: 5. This CDR3 reads CASSQDRVGGYTF. The CDR3 region has the DNA TGTGCCAGCAGCCAGGACAGGGTCGGGGGCTACACCTTC.

The rearrangement links TRBV5-1 to TRBJ1-2; the D is unclear. CDR3 length: 14 residues. The V gene lost 4 bases and the J gene lost 0 bases, with 10 bases spanning the gap. From germline, CDR1 is SGHRS and CDR2 YFSETQ. The CDR3 DNA reads as TGCGCCAGCAGCCCCGAAAGGGCTAACTATGGCTACACCTTC. It yields the protein CASSPERANYGYTF.

To note about this clone: Different DNA sequences within this sample yield the same CDR3. V gene TRBV9 combines with J gene TRBJ1-3; no reliable D call. In germline, CDR1 is SGDLS, CDR2 YYNGEE. The CDR3 has 13 amino acids. Trimming left V 0 bases short and J 4 bases short, with 5 bases between. The CDR3 is CASSVGLGNTIYF. The CDR3 DNA reads as TGTGCCAGCAGCGTAGGCTTGGGAAACACCATATATTTT.

The CDR3 region is CASSSPRDVADTQYF. CDR3 DNA sequence: TGTGCCAGCAGCTCCCCTCGCGACGTTGCAGATACGCAGTATTTT. The chain combines TRBV7-9 with TRBJ2-3; the D is unclear. This CDR3 contains 15 residues. V was cut by 4 bases and J by 4 bases, with 15 bases left in between. Germline CDR1 reads SEHNR; CDR2 reads FQNEAQ (reference sequence). The whole variable domain, filled in from reference TRBV7-9 and TRBJ2-3, reads DTGVSQNPRHKITKRGQNVTFRCDPISEHNRLYWYRQTLGQGPEFLTYFQNEAQLEKSRLLSDRFSAERPKGSFSTLEIQRTEQGDSAMYLCASSSPRDVADTQYFGPGTRLTVL.

This clone has a single count. Since no conserved phenylalanine or tryptophan closes the CDR3, a read error is the likely cause. Because the CDR3's place on the DNA is in doubt, the DNA is left out and the CDR3 is given as listed by TCRdb. The rearrangement uses TRBV7-2 and TRBJ1-2; the table's D call of TRBD1 was not tested on the DNA. The germline gives CDR1 SGHTA, CDR2 FQGNSA. The CDR3 is 13 residues long, counting both termini. CDR3: CASSFSLSDRPLY.

This clone was found a few times. The chain uses TRBV6-4 and TRBJ1-5; the D gene is possibly TRBD1 (6 bases). Deletions cut 11 bases from V and 5 bases from J, with 19 bases between. Per the germline V gene, CDR1 is MRHNA and CDR2 is SNTAGT. CDR3 length: 14 amino acids. The CDR3 is CAGVWTAGYQPQHF. The CDR3 DNA reads as TGTGCCGGAGTCTGGACAGCGGGCTATCAGCCCCAGCATTTT.

The chain uses TRBV6-4 and TRBJ2-2, with 9 bases aligning to TRBD2. J was trimmed by 6 bases and V by 6 bases; bases with no gene match: 5. CDR1 is MRHNA and CDR2 is SNTAGT in the germline V gene. The CDR3 has 14 amino acids. In nucleotides, the CDR3 is TGTGCCAGCAGCCGTAGCGGGAGTGCCGGGGAGCTGTTTTTT. It specifies CASSRSGSAGELFF.

This clone was observed a single time. V gene TRBV9 combines with J gene TRBJ2-1; D possibly corresponds to TRBD1 (6 bases). CDR1 and CDR2 (germline): SGDLS, YYNGEE. This CDR3 spans 16 amino acids. The V and J ends lost 3 bases and 0 bases respectively, with 13 bases between them. CDR3 sequence reads: CASSGRQDSSYNEQFF. The CDR3, as DNA: TGTGCCAGCAGCGGAAGACAGGATAGCTCCTACAATGAGCAGTTCTTC.

The chain links TRBV27 to TRBJ2-1; the D call may be TRBD1 or TRBD2 (5 bases each). CDR1 and CDR2 (germline): MNHEY, SMNVEV (reference sequence). The length of the CDR3 is 15 residues. V dropped 3 bases and J dropped 4 bases, with 13 bases sitting between them. CDR3 amino acids: CASSFPGAPYNEQFF. In DNA form, the CDR3 reads TGTGCCAGCAGTTTCCCCGGGGCCCCTTACAATGAGCAGTTCTTC.

This chain links TRBV5-1 with TRBJ2-2, with TRBD2 matching 11 bases. The CDR3 totals 17 residues. The J segment lost 4 bases and the V segment lost 0 bases, leaving 5 bases of the junction unmatched. From germline, CDR1 is SGHRS and CDR2 YFSETQ. CDR3 sequence: CASSLASGRTVTGELFF. Written as DNA, the CDR3 is TGCGCCAGCAGCTTGGCTAGCGGGAGGACCGTCACCGGGGAGCTGTTTTTT.

V usage is TRBV6-1 and J usage is TRBJ1-1; D gene unclear. V gave up 2 bases and J gave up 1 base, with 8 bases separating them. The length of the CDR3 is 14 residues. The germline V gene encodes CDR1 MNHNS and CDR2 SASEGT. CDR3 loop: CASSESFKNTEAFF. Here the CDR3 DNA reads TGTGCCAGCAGTGAATCTTTTAAGAACACTGAAGCTTTCTTT.

This chain joins TRBV6-5 and TRBJ1-2; 9 bases line up with TRBD1. The CDR3 contains 14 residues. J was trimmed by 8 bases and V by 6 bases; bases with no gene match: 10. The germline CDR1 and CDR2 sequences are MNHEY and SVGAGI. In nucleotides, the CDR3 is TGTGCCAGCAGAAAGCTGGACAGGGGAGGAGGCTACACCTTC. It codes for CASRKLDRGGGYTF.